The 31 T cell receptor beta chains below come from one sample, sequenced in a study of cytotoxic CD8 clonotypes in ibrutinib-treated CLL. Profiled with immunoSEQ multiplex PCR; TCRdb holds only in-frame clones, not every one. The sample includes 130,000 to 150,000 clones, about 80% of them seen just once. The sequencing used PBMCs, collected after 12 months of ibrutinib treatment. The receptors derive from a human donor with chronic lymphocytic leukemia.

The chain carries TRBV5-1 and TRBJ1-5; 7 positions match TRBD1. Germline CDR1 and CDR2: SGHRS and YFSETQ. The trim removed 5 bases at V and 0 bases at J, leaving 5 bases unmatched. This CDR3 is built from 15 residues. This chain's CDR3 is CASRAGTASNQPQHF. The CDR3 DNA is TGCGCCAGCAGGGCAGGGACAGCTAGCAATCAGCCCCAGCATTTT.

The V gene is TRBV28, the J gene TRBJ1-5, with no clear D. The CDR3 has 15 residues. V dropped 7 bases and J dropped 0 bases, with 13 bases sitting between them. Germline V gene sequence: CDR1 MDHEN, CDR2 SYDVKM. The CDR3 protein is CASTRTEYSNQPQHF. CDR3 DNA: TGTGCCAGCACCAGGACGGAGTATAGCAATCAGCCCCAGCATTTT.

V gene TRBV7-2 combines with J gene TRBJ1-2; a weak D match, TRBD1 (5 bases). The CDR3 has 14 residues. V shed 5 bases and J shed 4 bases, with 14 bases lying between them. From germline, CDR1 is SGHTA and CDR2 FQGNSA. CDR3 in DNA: TGTGCCAGCAGCCCCCCCGGGGCCCTCTATGGCTACACCTTC. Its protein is CASSPPGALYGYTF.

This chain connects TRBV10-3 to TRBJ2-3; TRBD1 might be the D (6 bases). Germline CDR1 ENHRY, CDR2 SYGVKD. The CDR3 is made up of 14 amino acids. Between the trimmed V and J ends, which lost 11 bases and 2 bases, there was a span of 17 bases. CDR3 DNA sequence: TGTGCCTCCACAACGGACAGCTCCACAGATACGCAGTATTTT. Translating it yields CASTTDSSTDTQYF.

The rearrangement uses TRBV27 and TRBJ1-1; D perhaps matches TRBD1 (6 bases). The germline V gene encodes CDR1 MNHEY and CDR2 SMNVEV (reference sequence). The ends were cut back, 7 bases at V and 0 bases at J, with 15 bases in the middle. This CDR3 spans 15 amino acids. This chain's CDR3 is CASTPGGQMNTEAFF. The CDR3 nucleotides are TGTGCCAGCACCCCAGGTGGACAGATGAACACTGAAGCTTTCTTT.

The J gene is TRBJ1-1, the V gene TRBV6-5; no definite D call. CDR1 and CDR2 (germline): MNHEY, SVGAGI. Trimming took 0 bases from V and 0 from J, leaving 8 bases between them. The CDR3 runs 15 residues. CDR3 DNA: TGTGCCAGCAGTTACTCGTTAGAGATGAACACTGAAGCTTTCTTT. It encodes CASSYSLEMNTEAFF.

The CDR3 reads CASSWQGFAGELFF. CDR3 in DNA: TGTGCCAGCAGTTGGCAGGGGTTCGCCGGGGAGCTGTTTTTT. The chain uses TRBV25-1 and TRBJ2-2; maybe TRBD1 (6 bases). The CDR3 has 14 amino acids. Per germline, CDR1 MGHDK and CDR2 SYGVNS. Trimming took 5 bases from V and 6 from J, leaving 13 bases between them.

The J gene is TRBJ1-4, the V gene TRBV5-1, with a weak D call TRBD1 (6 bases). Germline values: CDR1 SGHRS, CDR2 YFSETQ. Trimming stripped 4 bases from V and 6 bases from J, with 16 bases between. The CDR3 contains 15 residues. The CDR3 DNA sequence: TGCGCCAGCAGCCCCCTGGACAGCACTCATGAAAAACTGTTTTTT. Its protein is CASSPLDSTHEKLFF.

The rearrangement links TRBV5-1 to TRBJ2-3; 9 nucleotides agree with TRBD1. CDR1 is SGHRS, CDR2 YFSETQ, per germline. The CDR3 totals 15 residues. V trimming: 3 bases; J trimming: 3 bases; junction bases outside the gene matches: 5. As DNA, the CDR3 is TGCGCCAGCAGCTCACAGGGGGCGCAGACAGATACGCAGTATTTT. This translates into CASSSQGAQTDTQYF.

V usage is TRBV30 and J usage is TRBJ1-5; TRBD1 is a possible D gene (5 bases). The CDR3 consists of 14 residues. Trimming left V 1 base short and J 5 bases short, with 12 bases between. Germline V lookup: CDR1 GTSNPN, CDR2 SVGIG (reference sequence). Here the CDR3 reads CAWSGQPGDQPQHF. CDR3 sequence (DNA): TGTGCCTGGAGTGGACAGCCTGGGGATCAGCCCCAGCATTTT.

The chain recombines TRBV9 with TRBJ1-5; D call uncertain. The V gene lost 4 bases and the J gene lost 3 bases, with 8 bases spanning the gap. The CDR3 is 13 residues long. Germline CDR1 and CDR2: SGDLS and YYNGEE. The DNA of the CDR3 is TGTGCCAGCAGCAATAGACCCAATCAGCCCCAGCATTTT. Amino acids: CASSNRPNQPQHF.

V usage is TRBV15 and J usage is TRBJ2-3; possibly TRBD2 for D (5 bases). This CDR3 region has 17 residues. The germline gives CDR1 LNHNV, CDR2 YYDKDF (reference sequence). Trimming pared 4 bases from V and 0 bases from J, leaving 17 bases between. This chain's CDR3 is CATSTGLGGTSTDTQYF. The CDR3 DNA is TGTGCCACCAGCACAGGTCTCGGAGGCACTAGCACAGATACGCAGTATTTT.

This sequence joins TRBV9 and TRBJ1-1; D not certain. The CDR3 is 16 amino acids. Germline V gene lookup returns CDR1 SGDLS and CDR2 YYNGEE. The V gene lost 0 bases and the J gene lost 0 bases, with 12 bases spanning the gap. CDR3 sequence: CASSVGPSRLNTEAFF. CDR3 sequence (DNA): TGTGCCAGCAGCGTAGGTCCGAGTAGATTGAACACTGAAGCTTTCTTT.

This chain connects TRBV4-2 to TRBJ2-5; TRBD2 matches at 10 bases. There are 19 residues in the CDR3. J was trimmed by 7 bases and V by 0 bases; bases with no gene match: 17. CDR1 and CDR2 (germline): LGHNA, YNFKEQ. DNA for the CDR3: TGTGCCAGCAGCCAAGATCCCCTCTCGTCTAGCGGGAGTATTGGGACCCAGTACTTC. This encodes CASSQDPLSSSGSIGTQYF.

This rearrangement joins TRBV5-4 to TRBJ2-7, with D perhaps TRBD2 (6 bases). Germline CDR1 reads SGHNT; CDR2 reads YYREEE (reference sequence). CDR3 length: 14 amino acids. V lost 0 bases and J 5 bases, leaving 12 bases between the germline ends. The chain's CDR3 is CASSLALGRNEQYF. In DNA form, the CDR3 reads TGTGCCAGCAGCTTGGCCTTAGGGAGGAACGAGCAGTACTTC.

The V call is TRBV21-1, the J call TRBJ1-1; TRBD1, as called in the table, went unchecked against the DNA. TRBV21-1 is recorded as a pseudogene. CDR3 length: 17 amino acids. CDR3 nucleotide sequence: TGTGCCAGCAGCTACCGGGACAGGGGGCCAATGGACACTGAAGCTTTCTTT. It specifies CASSYRDRGPMDTEAFF.

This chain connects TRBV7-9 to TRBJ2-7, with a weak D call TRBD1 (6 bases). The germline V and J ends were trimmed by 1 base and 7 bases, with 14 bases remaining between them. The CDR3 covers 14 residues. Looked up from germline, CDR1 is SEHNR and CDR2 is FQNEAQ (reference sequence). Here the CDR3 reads CASSLDRDPREQYF. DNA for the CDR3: TGTGCCAGCAGCTTAGACAGGGACCCAAGGGAGCAGTACTTC.

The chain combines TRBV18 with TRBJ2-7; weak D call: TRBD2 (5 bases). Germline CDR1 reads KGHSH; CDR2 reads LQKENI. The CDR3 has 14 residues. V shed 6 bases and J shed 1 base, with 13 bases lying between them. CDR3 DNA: TGTGCCAGCTCCCCGCCAGCGGAGTCCTACGAGCAGTACTTC. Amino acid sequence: CASSPPAESYEQYF.

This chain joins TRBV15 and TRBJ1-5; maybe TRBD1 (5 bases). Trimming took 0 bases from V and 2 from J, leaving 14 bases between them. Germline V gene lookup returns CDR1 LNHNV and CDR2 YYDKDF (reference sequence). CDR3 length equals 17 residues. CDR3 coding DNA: TGTGCCACCAGCAGAGATCGAGGGGCTAAAGGCAATCAGCCCCAGCATTTT. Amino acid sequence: CATSRDRGAKGNQPQHF.

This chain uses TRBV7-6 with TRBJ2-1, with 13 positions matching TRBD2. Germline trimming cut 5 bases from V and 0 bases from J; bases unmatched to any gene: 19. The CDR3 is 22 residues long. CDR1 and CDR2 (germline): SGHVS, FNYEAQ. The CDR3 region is CASSPRQGWTSGSGGSYNEQFF. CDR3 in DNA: TGTGCCAGCAGCCCCAGACAGGGTTGGACTAGCGGGAGTGGCGGCTCCTACAATGAGCAGTTCTTC.

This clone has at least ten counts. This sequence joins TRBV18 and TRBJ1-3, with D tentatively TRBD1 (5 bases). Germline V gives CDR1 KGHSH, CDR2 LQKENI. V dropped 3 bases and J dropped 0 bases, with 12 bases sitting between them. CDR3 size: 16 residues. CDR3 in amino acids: CASSPAGKSSGNTIYF. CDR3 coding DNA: TGTGCCAGCTCACCGGCAGGGAAGAGCTCTGGAAACACCATATATTTT.

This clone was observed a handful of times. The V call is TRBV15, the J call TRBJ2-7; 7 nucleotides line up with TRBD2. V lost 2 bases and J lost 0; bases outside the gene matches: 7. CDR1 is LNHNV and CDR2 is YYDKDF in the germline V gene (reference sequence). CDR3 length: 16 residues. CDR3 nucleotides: TGTGCCACCAGCAGATCTGGGGGGGGTAGCTCCTACGAGCAGTACTTC. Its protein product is CATSRSGGGSSYEQYF. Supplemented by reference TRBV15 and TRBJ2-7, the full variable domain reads DAMVIQNPRYQVTQFGKPVTLSCSQTLNHNVMYWYQQKSSQAPKLLFHYYDKDFNNEADTPDNFQSRRPNTSFCFLDIRSPGLGDTAMYLCATSRSGGGSSYEQYFGPGTRLTVT.

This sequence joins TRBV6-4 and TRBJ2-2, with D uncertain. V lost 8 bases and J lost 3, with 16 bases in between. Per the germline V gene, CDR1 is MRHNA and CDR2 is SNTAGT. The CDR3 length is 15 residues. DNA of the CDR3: TGTGCCAGCTCCCAAGAGGCCGGCTACACCGGGGAGCTGTTTTTT. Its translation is CASSQEAGYTGELFF.

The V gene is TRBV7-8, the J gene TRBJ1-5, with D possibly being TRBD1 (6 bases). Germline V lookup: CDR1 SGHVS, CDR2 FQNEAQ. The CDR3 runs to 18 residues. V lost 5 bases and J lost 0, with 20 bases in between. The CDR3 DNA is TGTGCCAGCAGCCCCCTCCTCAGACAGGCCTATAGCAATCAGCCCCAGCATTTT. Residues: CASSPLLRQAYSNQPQHF.

CDR3 loop: CASSGTGLEKLFF. CDR3 coding DNA: TGCGCCAGCAGCGGGACAGGGTTGGAAAAACTGTTTTTT. This chain connects TRBV5-1 to TRBJ1-4; 9 nucleotides line up with TRBD1. Germline CDR1 SGHRS, CDR2 YFSETQ. The trim removed 4 bases at V and 8 bases at J, leaving 3 bases unmatched. The CDR3 has 13 amino acids. The variable domain in full, completed from reference TRBV5-1 and TRBJ1-4, reads KAGVTQTPRYLIKTRGQQVTLSCSPISGHRSVSWYQQTPGQGLQFLFEYFSETQRNKGNFPGRFSGRQFSNSRSEMNVSTLELGDSALYLCASSGTGLEKLFFGSGTQLSVL.

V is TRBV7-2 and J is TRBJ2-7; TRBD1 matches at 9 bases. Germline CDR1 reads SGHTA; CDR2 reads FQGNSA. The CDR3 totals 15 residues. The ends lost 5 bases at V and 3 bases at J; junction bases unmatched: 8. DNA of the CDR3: TGTGCCAGCAGCCGGAGGGACAGGGATTTCTACGAGCAGTACTTC. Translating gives CASSRRDRDFYEQYF.

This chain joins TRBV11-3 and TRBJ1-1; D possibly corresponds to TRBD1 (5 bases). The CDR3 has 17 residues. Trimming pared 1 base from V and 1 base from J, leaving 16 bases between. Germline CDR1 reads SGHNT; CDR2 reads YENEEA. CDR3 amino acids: CASSLGSWAGPNTEAFF. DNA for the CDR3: TGTGCCAGCAGCTTAGGGAGTTGGGCAGGGCCGAACACTGAAGCTTTCTTT.

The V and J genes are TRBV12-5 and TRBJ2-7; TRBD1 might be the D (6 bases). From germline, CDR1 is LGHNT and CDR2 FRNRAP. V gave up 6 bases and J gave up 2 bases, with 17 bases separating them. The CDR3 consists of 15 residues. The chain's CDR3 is CASGKGQTRAYEQYF. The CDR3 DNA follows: TGTGCTAGTGGAAAAGGACAGACTCGCGCCTACGAGCAGTACTTC.

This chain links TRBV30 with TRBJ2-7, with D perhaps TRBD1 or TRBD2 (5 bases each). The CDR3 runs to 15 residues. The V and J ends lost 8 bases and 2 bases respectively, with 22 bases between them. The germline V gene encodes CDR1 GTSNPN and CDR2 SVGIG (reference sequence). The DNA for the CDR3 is TGTGCCCGTAAAACCGGGACCTCGGCAGCCTACGAGCAGTACTTC. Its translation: CARKTGTSAAYEQYF.

CDR3 sequence (DNA): TGTGCCAGTAGTATGGCCATTCTGGGCACAGATACGCAGTATTTT. As protein: CASSMAILGTDTQYF. The chain links TRBV19 to TRBJ2-3, with no clear D. V gave up 3 bases and J gave up 1 base, with 11 bases separating them. Per germline, CDR1 LNHDA and CDR2 SQIVND (reference sequence). CDR3 length equals 15 residues.

The CDR3 loop is CASSQGQGHQETQYF. As DNA, the CDR3 is TGTGCCAGCAGCCAGGGACAGGGACACCAAGAGACCCAGTACTTC. This rearrangement joins TRBV11-3 to TRBJ2-5; 9 bases align to TRBD1. V shed 5 bases and J 0 bases; nucleotides not matched to a gene: 4. The CDR3 covers 15 residues. CDR1 and CDR2 (germline): SGHNT, YENEEA.